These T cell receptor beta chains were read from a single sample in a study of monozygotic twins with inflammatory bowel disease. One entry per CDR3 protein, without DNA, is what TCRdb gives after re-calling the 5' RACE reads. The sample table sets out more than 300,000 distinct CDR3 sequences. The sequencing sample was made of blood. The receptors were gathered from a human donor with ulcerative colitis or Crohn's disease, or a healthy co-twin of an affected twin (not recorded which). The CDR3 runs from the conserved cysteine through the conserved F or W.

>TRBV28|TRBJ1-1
CASSGQGAVNTEAFF
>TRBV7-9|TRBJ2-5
CASSPPGRGTQETQYF
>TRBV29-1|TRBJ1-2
CSVGGGEDVYGYTF
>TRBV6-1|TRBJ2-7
CASKRLRGQNYEQYF
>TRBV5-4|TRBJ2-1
CAPSLGGRRYNEQFF
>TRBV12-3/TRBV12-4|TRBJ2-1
CASSSRDRAFEQFF
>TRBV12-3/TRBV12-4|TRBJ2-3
CASSFLSGVEPDTQYF
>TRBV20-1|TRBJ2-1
CSARDRLAHYNEQFF
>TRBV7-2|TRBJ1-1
CASSSPASEPLDAFF
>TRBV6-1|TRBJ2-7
CASRLTGGEYYEQYF
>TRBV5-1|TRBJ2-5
CASSLVPAWEETQYF
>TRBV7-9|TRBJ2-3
CASSPRGGNTDTQYF
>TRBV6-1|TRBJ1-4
CASRDRARNEKLFF
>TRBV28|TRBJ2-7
CASIPFQGYEQYF
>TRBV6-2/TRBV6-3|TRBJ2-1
CASRSPGFSQLSGRAGDEQFF
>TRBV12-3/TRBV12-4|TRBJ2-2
CASSLAGAVTGELFF
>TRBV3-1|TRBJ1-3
CASRRSDLNTIYF
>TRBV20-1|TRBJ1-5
CSVFPGTGVGQPQHF
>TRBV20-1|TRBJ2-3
CSAPPGTGATLEQYF
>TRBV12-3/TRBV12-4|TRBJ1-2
CASSLDRRRGGYTF
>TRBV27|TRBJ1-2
CASSLWWGANYGYTF
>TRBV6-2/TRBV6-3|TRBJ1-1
CASSYSRRETLNTEAFF
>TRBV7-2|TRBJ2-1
CASSPSISSYNEQFF
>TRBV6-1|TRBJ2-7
CASRKTGLAGISYEQYF
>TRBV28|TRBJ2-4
CASSLVDQDIQYF
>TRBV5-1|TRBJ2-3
CASSLAPGSTDTQYF
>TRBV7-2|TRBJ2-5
CASSLERRGALQETQYF
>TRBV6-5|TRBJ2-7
CAAGRGGRYEQYF
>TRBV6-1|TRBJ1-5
CASRTRASSNQPQHF
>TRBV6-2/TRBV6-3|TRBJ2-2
CASNDFRFANTGELFF
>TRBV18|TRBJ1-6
CASSPADSYNSPLHF
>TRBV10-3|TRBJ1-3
CAISERKEGNTIYF
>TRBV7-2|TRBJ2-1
CASSHPGDLYNEQFF
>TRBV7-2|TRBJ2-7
CASSLSSGPGYEQYF
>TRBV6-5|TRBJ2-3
CASSYSDSILTDTQYF
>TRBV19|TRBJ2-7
CARDPGQISYEQYF
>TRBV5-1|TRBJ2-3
CASRPGLSSDTQYF
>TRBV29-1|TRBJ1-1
CSVETGNTEAFF
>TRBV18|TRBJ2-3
CASSPPGTGKDTQYF
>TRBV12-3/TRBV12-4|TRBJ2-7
CASSSPRGAVGYEQYF
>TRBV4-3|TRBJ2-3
CASSQGGGGAPDTQYF
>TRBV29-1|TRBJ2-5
CSVPSRGQETQYF
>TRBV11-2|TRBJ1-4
CASSVLGLGNNEKLFF